This TCR beta chain was profiled in a study of blood T cell repertoires in COVID-19. Across the whole study: Researchers got acute and convalescent COVID-19 samples from the United States, Italy and Spain.

Repertoires were generated with immunoSEQ multiplex PCR, while TCRdb's copy carries only in-frame clones and drops some. The profile shows more than 200,000 clones, 85% to 90% of them singletons. This clone was detected ten times or more. Sequencing was carried out using peripheral blood. The receptor comes from a man aged 45-65 years with acute or convalescent COVID-19.

The CDR3 DNA follows: TGTGCCAGTAGTTTTCCGGGACTACCCTCTGGGGCCAACGTCCTGACTTTC. It codes for CASSFPGLPSGANVLTF. V is TRBV19 and J is TRBJ2-6; 7 nucleotides match TRBD2. The V gene's germline CDR1 is LNHDA and CDR2 SQIVND (reference sequence). After removal of 5 bases from V and 0 bases from J, the junction contained 7 bases not matched to a gene. CDR3 length: 17 residues.